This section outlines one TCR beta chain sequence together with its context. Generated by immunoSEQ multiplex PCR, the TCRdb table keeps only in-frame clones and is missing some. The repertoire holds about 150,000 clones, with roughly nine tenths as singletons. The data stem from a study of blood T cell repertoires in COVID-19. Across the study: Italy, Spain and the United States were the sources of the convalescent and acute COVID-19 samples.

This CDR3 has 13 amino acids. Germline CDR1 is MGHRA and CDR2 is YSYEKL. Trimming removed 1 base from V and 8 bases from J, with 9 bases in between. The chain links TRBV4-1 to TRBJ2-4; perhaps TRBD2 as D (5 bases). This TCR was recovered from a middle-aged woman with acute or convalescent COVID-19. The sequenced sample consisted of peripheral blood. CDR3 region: CASSQGTGYIQYF. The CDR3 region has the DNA TGCGCCAGCAGCCAAGGGACGGGATACATTCAGTACTTC.